The T cell receptor beta chain under discussion was sequenced for a study of T cells in Graves' hyperthyroidism and ophthalmopathy. Using more than 7.5 ml of fresh peripheral blood, PBMCs were prepared. RNA transcripts served as the template for amplifying TCR beta CDR3 regions. First-round RT-PCR with HTBI primers amplified the TCR CDR3 region. From the multiplex PCR reads, TCRdb called clonotypes with MiXCR, one entry per CDR3 protein. The sample lists around 690,000 distinct CDR3 sequences; around a sixth were seen once. Trimming removed 4 bases from V and 2 bases from J, with 15 bases in between. This CDR3 has 16 amino acids. Germline CDR1 MDHEN, CDR2 SYDVKM. There are many counts of this clonotype.

This TCR derives from a man between 45 and 60 years old with Graves' hyperthyroidism. This rearrangement joins TRBV28 to TRBJ1-3; D gene uncertain. Input material: blood. CDR3 amino acids: CASSSPRREPGNTIYF. In nucleotides, the CDR3 is TGTGCCAGCAGTTCCCCTCGACGCGAACCTGGAAACACCATATATTTT.